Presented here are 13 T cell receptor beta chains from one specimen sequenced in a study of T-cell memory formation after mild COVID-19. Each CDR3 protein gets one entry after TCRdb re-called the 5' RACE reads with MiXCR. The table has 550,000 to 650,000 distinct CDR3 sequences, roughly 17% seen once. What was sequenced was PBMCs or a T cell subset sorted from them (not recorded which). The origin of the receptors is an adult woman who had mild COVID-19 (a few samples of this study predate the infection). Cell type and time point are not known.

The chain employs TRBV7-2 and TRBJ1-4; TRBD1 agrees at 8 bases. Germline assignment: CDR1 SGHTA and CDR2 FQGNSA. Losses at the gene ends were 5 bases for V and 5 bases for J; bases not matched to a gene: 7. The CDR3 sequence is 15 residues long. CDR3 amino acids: CASSSSGGVNEKLFF. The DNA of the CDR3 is TGTGCCAGCAGCAGCTCAGGGGGCGTAAATGAAAAACTGTTTTTT.

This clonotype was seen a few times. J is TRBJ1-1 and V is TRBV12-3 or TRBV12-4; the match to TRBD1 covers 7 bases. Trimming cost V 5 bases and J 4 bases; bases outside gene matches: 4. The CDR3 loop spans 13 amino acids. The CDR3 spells CASSPDRATEAFF. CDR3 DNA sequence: TGTGCCAGCAGTCCAGACAGGGCCACTGAAGCTTTCTTT.

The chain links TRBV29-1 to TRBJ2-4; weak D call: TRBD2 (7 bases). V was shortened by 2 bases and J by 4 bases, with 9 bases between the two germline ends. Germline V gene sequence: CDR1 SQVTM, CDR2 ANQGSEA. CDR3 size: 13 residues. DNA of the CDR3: TGCAGCGTTGAAAAGGGGGGGAAAAACATTCAGTACTTC. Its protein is CSVEKGGKNIQYF.

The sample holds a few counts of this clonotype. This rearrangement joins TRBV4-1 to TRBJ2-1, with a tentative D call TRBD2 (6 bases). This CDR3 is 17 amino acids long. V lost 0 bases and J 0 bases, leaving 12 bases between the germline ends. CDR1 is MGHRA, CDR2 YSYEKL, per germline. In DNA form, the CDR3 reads TGCGCCAGCAGCCAAGACGGGCGGGGACGCTCCTACAATGAGCAGTTCTTC. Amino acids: CASSQDGRGRSYNEQFF.

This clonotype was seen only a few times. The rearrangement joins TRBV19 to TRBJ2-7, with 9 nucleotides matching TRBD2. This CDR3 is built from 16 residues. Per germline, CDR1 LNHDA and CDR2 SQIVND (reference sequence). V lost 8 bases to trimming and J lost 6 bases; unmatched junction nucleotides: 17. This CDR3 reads CASGDVAGALRGEQYF. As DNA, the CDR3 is TGTGCCAGTGGGGATGTAGCGGGAGCCCTCCGCGGCGAGCAGTACTTC.

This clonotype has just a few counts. The CDR3: CASLSWGGDSPLHF. CDR3 DNA sequence: TGTGCCAGCCTGAGCTGGGGTGGGGATTCACCCCTCCACTTT. This chain links TRBV2 with TRBJ1-6, with D unresolved. Germline V gives CDR1 SNHLY, CDR2 FYNNEI. Deletions cut 8 bases from V and 8 bases from J, with 16 bases between. This CDR3 is built from 14 residues.

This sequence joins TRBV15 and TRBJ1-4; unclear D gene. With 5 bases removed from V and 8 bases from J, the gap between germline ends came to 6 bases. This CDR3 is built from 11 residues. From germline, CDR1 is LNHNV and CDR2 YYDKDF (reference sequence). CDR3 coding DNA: TGTGCCACCAGCCCTAGGGAAAAACTGTTTTTT. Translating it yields CATSPREKLFF.

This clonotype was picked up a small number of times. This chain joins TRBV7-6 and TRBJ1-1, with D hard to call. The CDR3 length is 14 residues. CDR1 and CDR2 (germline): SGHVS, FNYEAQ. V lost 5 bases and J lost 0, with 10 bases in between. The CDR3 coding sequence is TGTGCCAGCAGCCCCACAAGTCTGAACACTGAAGCTTTCTTT. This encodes CASSPTSLNTEAFF. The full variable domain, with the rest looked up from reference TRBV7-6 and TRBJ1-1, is GAGVSQSPRYKVTKRGQDVALRCDPISGHVSLYWYRQALGQGPEFLTYFNYEAQQDKSGLPNDRFSAERPEGSISTLTIQRTEQRDSAMYRCASSPTSLNTEAFFGQGTRLTVV.

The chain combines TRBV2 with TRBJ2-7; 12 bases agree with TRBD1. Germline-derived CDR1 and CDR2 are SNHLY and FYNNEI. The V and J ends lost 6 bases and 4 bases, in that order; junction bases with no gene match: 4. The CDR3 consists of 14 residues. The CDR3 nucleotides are TGTGCCAGCAGGGGGACAGGGGGCGGATACGAGCAGTACTTC. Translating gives CASRGTGGGYEQYF.

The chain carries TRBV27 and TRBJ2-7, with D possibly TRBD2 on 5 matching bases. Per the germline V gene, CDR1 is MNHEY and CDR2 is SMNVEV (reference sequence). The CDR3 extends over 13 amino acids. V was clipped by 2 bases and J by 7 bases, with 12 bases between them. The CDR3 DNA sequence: TGTGCCAGCAGTTTAGCGGGTCGGAGAGAGCAGTACTTC. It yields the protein CASSLAGRREQYF.

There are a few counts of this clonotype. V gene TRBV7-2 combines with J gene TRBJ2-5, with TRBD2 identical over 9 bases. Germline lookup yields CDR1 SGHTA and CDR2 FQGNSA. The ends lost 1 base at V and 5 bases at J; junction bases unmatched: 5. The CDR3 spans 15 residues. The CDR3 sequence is CASSLGGLAVETQYF. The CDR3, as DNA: TGTGCCAGCAGCTTAGGGGGACTAGCTGTGGAGACCCAGTACTTC.

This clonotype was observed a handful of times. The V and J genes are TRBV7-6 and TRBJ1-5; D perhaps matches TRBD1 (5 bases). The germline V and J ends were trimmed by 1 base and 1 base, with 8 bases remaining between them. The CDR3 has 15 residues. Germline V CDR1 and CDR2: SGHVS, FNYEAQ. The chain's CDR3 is CASSLEWGSNQPQHF. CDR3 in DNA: TGTGCCAGCAGCTTAGAATGGGGGAGCAATCAGCCCCAGCATTTT.

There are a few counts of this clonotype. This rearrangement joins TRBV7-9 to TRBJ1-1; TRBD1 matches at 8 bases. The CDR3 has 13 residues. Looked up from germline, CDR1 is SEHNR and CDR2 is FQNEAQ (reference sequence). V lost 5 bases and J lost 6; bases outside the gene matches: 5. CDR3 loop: CASSQGQDAEAFF. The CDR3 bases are TGTGCCAGCAGCCAGGGACAGGACGCTGAAGCTTTCTTT.